The next 29 T cell receptor beta chains were all read from a single sample in a study of regulatory T cells in long-lasting Graves disease. Combining iRepertoire HTBI primers with Arm-PCR of CDR3 regions, the authors built TCR beta libraries. TCRdb re-analysed the multiplex PCR reads in MiXCR, keeping a single row per CDR3 protein. The sample yields approximately 400,000 distinct CDR3 sequences, about a quarter seen once. Time point described: persistent/refractory GD, antithyroid drugs over 5 years with positive TRAb. The TCR library was prepared using RNA isolated from PBMCs. Sample: peripheral blood mononuclear cells (PBMCs), taken when the disease was refractory, from a patient treated with antithyroid drugs. These receptor sequences come from a female donor with Graves disease.

The sample holds many counts of this clonotype. This chain connects TRBV2 to TRBJ1-1; 7 positions match TRBD1. Trimming removed 8 bases from V and 11 bases from J; junction bases left unmatched: 17. The V gene's germline CDR1 is SNHLY and CDR2 FYNNEI. The CDR3 consists of 14 residues. CDR3 loop: CASCRDSPSAGAFF. The CDR3 DNA reads TGTGCCAGCTGCCGGGACAGTCCTTCTGCTGGGGCTTTCTTT.

This clonotype was observed many times. The J gene is TRBJ2-5, the V gene TRBV24-1; 8 positions agree with TRBD1. The J segment lost 5 bases and the V segment lost 2 bases, leaving 15 bases of the junction unmatched. Germline CDR1 and CDR2: KGHDR and SFDVKD. This CDR3 is 18 amino acids long. CDR3 sequence reads: CATSDSSGTGLARETQYF. DNA of the CDR3: TGTGCCACCAGTGATTCGTCCGGGACAGGACTCGCCCGGGAGACCCAGTACTTC.

Only a few counts were recorded for this clonotype. This chain uses TRBV29-1 with TRBJ2-2; a weak D match, TRBD2 (6 bases). V was clipped by 5 bases and J by 4 bases, with 14 bases between them. This CDR3 comprises 14 residues. The germline gives CDR1 SQVTM, CDR2 ANQGSEA. CDR3 DNA: TGCAGCGTTAAATACGGGACTGTCACCGGGGAGCTGTTTTTT. Its translation is CSVKYGTVTGELFF.

This clonotype was detected a few times. This chain uses TRBV29-1 with TRBJ2-3, with TRBD2 identical over 12 bases. The germline CDR1 and CDR2 sequences are SQVTM and ANQGSEA. CDR3 length: 13 amino acids. V was clipped by 4 bases and J by 9 bases; unmatched bases: 5. The CDR3 sequence is CSVGLAGGHTQYF. The CDR3 DNA reads as TGCAGCGTTGGTCTAGCGGGAGGGCACACGCAGTATTTT.

This clonotype was observed many times. J is TRBJ2-5 and V is TRBV13; either TRBD1 or TRBD2 may fit D (5 bases each). The CDR3 loop spans 15 amino acids. V lost 2 bases to trimming and J lost 4 bases, with 14 bases between them. Germline loops: CDR1 PRHDT, CDR2 FYEKMQ (reference sequence). The CDR3 reads CASSLFQQGRETQYF. CDR3 sequence (DNA): TGTGCCAGCAGCTTATTCCAGCAGGGACGAGAGACCCAGTACTTC. Drawing the rest from reference TRBV13 and TRBJ2-5, the complete variable domain is AAGVIQSPRHLIKEKRETATLKCYPIPRHDTVYWYQQGPGQDPQFLISFYEKMQSDKGSIPDRFSAQQFSDYHSELNMSSLELGDSALYFCASSLFQQGRETQYFGPGTRLLVL.

This clonotype was observed a few times. This chain joins TRBV3-1 and TRBJ1-6, with TRBD1 matching over 7 bases. CDR3 length: 16 amino acids. The junction had 8 bases not matched to a gene; V was cut back by 4 bases and J by 5 bases. CDR1 and CDR2 (germline): LGHDT, YNNKEL (reference sequence). CDR3 nucleotide sequence: TGTGCCAGCAGCCCAAGGGGGACAGTTAATAATTCACCCCTCCACTTT. Protein product: CASSPRGTVNNSPLHF.

This clonotype was counted many times. This chain uses TRBV28 with TRBJ1-2; D unresolved. Germline CDR1 reads MDHEN; CDR2 reads SYDVKM. This CDR3 contains 12 residues. Trimming pared 6 bases from V and 4 bases from J, leaving 9 bases between. Here the CDR3 reads CASSTQSYGYTF. DNA of the CDR3: TGTGCCAGCAGCACTCAAAGCTATGGCTACACCTTC.

The chain joins TRBV5-1 to TRBJ2-1; TRBD1 or TRBD2 may be the D gene (6 bases each). V lost 7 bases and J 5 bases, leaving 13 bases between the germline ends. This CDR3 contains 13 residues. Germline CDR1 SGHRS, CDR2 YFSETQ. Here the CDR3 reads CASGRDTDNEQFF. In nucleotides, the CDR3 is TGCGCCAGCGGGCGGGACACCGACAATGAGCAGTTCTTC.

V and J are TRBV6-9 and TRBJ2-5; no firm D call. V shed 3 bases and J shed 1 base, with 9 bases lying between them. CDR3 length: 14 residues. Germline-derived CDR1 and CDR2 are MNHGY and SVAAGI. CDR3 loop: CASSYLGFQETQYF. As DNA, the CDR3 is TGTGCCAGCAGTTACCTGGGGTTCCAAGAGACCCAGTACTTC.

This clonotype has only a few counts. The chain joins TRBV2 to TRBJ2-1, with D possibly matching TRBD2 (6 bases). V was shortened by 6 bases and J by 6 bases, with 6 bases between the two germline ends. CDR1 is SNHLY, CDR2 FYNNEI, per germline. The CDR3 covers 11 residues. This chain's CDR3 is CASRAGNEQFF. The CDR3 coding sequence is TGTGCCAGCAGAGCGGGCAATGAGCAGTTCTTC.

This clonotype was counted between two and nine times. The chain carries TRBV6-5 and TRBJ1-1; 7 bases are a match to TRBD1. V shed 0 bases, J shed 4 bases, and the junction held 2 bases outside the gene matches. The germline gives CDR1 MNHEY, CDR2 SVGAGI. The CDR3 has 14 residues. CDR3 loop: CASSYSRGPTEAFF. CDR3 DNA: TGTGCCAGCAGTTACTCAAGGGGGCCCACTGAAGCTTTCTTT.

Only one count was recorded for this clonotype. V and J are TRBV14 and TRBJ2-5, with D tentatively TRBD2 (5 bases). CDR3 length: 16 amino acids. In germline, CDR1 is SGHDN, CDR2 FVKESK. Trimming stripped 1 base from V and 6 bases from J, with 18 bases between. The CDR3 here is CASSQGGSTAAKTQYF. For the CDR3, the DNA is TGTGCCAGCAGCCAAGGAGGGAGTACGGCGGCGAAGACCCAGTACTTC.

This clonotype was seen many times. The CDR3 bases are TGCAGTGCTAGAGATGAGGGCGAGCAGTACTTC. This codes for CSARDEGEQYF. The chain carries TRBV20-1 and TRBJ2-7; D perhaps matches TRBD2 (5 bases). The CDR3 totals 11 residues. The germline V and J ends were trimmed by 0 bases and 6 bases, with 6 bases remaining between them. Germline V gives CDR1 DFQATT, CDR2 SNEGSKA (reference sequence).

The chain employs TRBV7-9 and TRBJ2-2, with 14 bases matching TRBD2. Germline loops: CDR1 SEHNR, CDR2 FQNEAQ (reference sequence). The CDR3 extends over 17 amino acids. J was trimmed by 5 bases and V by 6 bases; bases with no gene match: 8. The chain's CDR3 is CASSRGTSGRYTGELFF. Here the CDR3 DNA reads TGTGCCAGCAGTCGAGGGACTAGCGGGAGATATACCGGGGAGCTGTTTTTT.

The J gene is TRBJ2-5, the V gene TRBV19, with D possibly TRBD1 on 5 matching bases. There are 13 residues in the CDR3. V was shortened by 10 bases and J by 4 bases, with 16 bases between the two germline ends. Germline-derived CDR1 and CDR2 are LNHDA and SQIVND (reference sequence). The CDR3 is CATSPTVTETQYF. CDR3 bases: TGTGCCACCTCCCCGACAGTAACAGAGACCCAGTACTTC.

This clonotype appeared many times. The chain carries TRBV6-1 and TRBJ1-1; no clear D gene. Germline values: CDR1 MNHNS, CDR2 SASEGT. Trimming removed 1 base at V and 4 bases at J, with 7 bases between. This CDR3 is 13 amino acids long. CDR3 amino acids: CASSEERGTEAFF. The CDR3, as DNA: TGTGCCAGCAGTGAAGAACGCGGCACTGAAGCTTTCTTT.

This sequence joins TRBV7-2 and TRBJ2-4; 8 nucleotides agree with TRBD2. Judging by the DNA end, TRBJ2-7 fits better; the J call may be wrong. The germline V gene has CDR1 SGHTA and CDR2 FQGNSA. This CDR3 is built from 14 residues. This chain's CDR3 is CASSPTSASYEQYF. CDR3 sequence (DNA): TGTGCCAGCAGCCCGACTAGCGCCTCCTACGAGCAGTACTTC.

The chain employs TRBV20-1 and TRBJ1-6; possible D gene TRBD1, 5 bases. With 0 bases removed from V and 7 bases from J, the gap between germline ends came to 16 bases. This CDR3 has 16 residues. The V gene's germline CDR1 is DFQATT and CDR2 SNEGSKA (reference sequence). Written as DNA, the CDR3 is TGCAGTGCTAGAGATTTTACCGGCGGGGACAATTCACCCCTCCACTTT. It is translated as CSARDFTGGDNSPLHF.

This clonotype was detected a few times. CDR3 sequence: CASSLPTGASGNTIYF. CDR3 DNA: TGTGCCAGCAGTTTGCCGACAGGGGCCTCTGGAAACACCATATATTTT. V usage is TRBV28 and J usage is TRBJ1-3, with 8 bases that match TRBD1. The CDR3 is made up of 16 amino acids. Trimming took 3 bases from V and 0 from J; bases not matched to a gene: 4. The germline CDR1 and CDR2 sequences are MDHEN and SYDVKM.

This clonotype was detected only once. A much bigger clone sits one base away, suggesting this may be a read error. The V and J genes are TRBV28 and TRBJ2-4, with 7 bases identical to TRBD1. CDR1 MDHEN and CDR2 SYDVKM come from the germline V gene. This CDR3 is built from 18 residues. J gave up 2 bases and V 5 bases, and 15 bases lay outside the gene matches. The CDR3 nucleotides are TGTGCCAGCAGTCCTCGGACAGGCGGGCCGTGGTCCAAAAACATTCAGTACTTC. This gives the protein CASSPRTGGPWSKNIQYF.

J is TRBJ1-1 and V is TRBV3-1, with D uncertain. V dropped 0 bases and J dropped 7 bases, with 9 bases sitting between them. The CDR3 has 13 residues. Germline CDR1 reads LGHDT; CDR2 reads YNNKEL (reference sequence). In DNA form, the CDR3 reads TGTGCCAGCAGCCAAGATCAAGGCATTGAAGCTTTCTTT. Protein product: CASSQDQGIEAFF. Full variable domain (missing parts from reference TRBV3-1 and TRBJ1-1): DTAVSQTPKYLVTQMGNDKSIKCEQNLGHDTMYWYKQDSKKFLKIMFSYNNKELIINETVPNRFSPKSPDKAHLNLHINSLELGDSAVYFCASSQDQGIEAFFGQGTRLTVV.

In this sample, this clonotype turned up many times. The junction departs from the called germline gene at one end, perhaps through a read error. The chain has TRBV10-3 and TRBJ2-5; 13 bases map to TRBD2. This CDR3 has 13 residues. Germline-derived CDR1 and CDR2 are ENHRY and SYGVKD. In DNA form, the CDR3 reads TGTGCCATCAGTGAAGGACTAGCGGGAGTGGCGTCCTTC. This codes for CAISEGLAGVASF.

At least ten counts were recorded for this clonotype. The chain recombines TRBV15 with TRBJ1-2; D ambiguous. CDR1 is LNHNV, CDR2 YYDKDF, per germline (reference sequence). The CDR3 runs to 12 residues. V gave up 3 bases and J gave up 8 bases, with 10 bases separating them. CDR3 coding DNA: TGTGCCACCAGCAGTAGTACGTACGGCTACACCTTC. Protein product: CATSSSTYGYTF.

The table lists this clonotype with many counts. This chain joins TRBV28 and TRBJ2-6, with 8 nucleotides matching TRBD1. The V gene end was trimmed by 3 bases and the J gene end by 7 bases; junction bases not matched to a gene: 11. The CDR3 extends over 17 amino acids. CDR1 and CDR2 (germline): MDHEN, SYDVKM. CDR3 sequence: CASSLGRGLTRANVLTF. CDR3 nucleotides: TGTGCCAGCAGTTTGGGCAGGGGGCTAACCCGAGCCAACGTCCTGACTTTC.

This clonotype showed up just once. The V gene is TRBV7-2, the J gene TRBJ2-7; 9 nucleotides line up with TRBD2. Looked up from germline, CDR1 is SGHTA and CDR2 is FQGNSA. The trim removed 3 bases at V and 6 bases at J, leaving 6 bases unmatched. The CDR3 has 14 amino acids. The CDR3 DNA is TGTGCCAGCAGCTTCAAGCCTAGCGGGACCGAGCAGTACTTC. Translated: CASSFKPSGTEQYF.

This clonotype was seen many times. This chain connects TRBV20-1 to TRBJ2-7, with 10 bases aligning to TRBD2. Per the germline V gene, CDR1 is DFQATT and CDR2 is SNEGSKA (reference sequence). The trim removed 2 bases at V and 2 bases at J, leaving 6 bases unmatched. This CDR3 is 15 amino acids long. The CDR3 DNA follows: TGCAGTGCTAGATCAGTTGGACTAGCGGCCTACGAGCAGTACTTC. Encoded protein: CSARSVGLAAYEQYF.

The chain is built from TRBV5-1 and TRBJ1-1; no clear D gene. Germline CDR1 and CDR2: SGHRS and YFSETQ. Trimming stripped 2 bases from V and 1 base from J, with 9 bases between. There are 14 residues in the CDR3. The CDR3 DNA is TGCGCCAGCAGCTTCGGGGTCAGGAACACTGAAGCTTTCTTT. Translated: CASSFGVRNTEAFF.

The rearrangement uses TRBV30 and TRBJ1-1; no firm D call. With 2 bases removed from V and 3 bases from J, the gap between germline ends came to 7 bases. Germline V gene data show CDR1 as GTSNPN and CDR2 as SVGIG (reference sequence). The CDR3 totals 12 residues. The CDR3 DNA reads TGTGCCTGGAGTTCGTCAGACACTGAAGCTTTCTTT. It yields the protein CAWSSSDTEAFF. Full variable domain (rest looked up from reference TRBV30 and TRBJ1-1): SQTIHQWPATLVQPVGSPLSLECTVEGTSNPNLYWYRQAAGRGLQLLFYSVGIGQISSEVPQNLSASRPQDRQFILSSKKLLLSDSGFYLCAWSSSDTEAFFGQGTRLTVV.

V gene TRBV18 combines with J gene TRBJ1-1; TRBD1 might be the D (5 bases). With 2 bases removed from V and 1 base from J, the gap between germline ends came to 11 bases. This CDR3 has 15 residues. CDR1 is KGHSH, CDR2 LQKENI, per germline. The CDR3, as DNA: TGTGCCAGCTCACCAACGGGACCGAGGAACACTGAAGCTTTCTTT. Translation gives CASSPTGPRNTEAFF. Combining the CDR3 with reference TRBV18 and TRBJ1-1 gives the whole variable domain NAGVMQNPRHLVRRRGQEARLRCSPMKGHSHVYWYRQLPEEGLKFMVYLQKENIIDESGMPKERFSAEFPKEGPSILRIQQVVRGDSAAYFCASSPTGPRNTEAFFGQGTRLTVV.